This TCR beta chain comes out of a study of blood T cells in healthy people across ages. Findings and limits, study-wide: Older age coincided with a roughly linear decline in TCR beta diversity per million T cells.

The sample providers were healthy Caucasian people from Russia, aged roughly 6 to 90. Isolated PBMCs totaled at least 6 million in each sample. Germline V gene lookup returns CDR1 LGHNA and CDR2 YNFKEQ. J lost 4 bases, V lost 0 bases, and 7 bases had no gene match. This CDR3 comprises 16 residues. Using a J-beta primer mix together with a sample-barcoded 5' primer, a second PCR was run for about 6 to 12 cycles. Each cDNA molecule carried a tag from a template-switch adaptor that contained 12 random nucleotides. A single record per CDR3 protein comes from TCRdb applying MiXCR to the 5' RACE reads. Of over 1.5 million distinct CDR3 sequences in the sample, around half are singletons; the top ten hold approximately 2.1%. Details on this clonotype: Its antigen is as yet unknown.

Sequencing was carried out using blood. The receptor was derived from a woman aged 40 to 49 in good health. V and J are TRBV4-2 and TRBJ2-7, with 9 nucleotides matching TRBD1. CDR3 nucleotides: TGTGCCAGCAGCCAAGATGGGGGGACAGGGAATTACGAGCAGTACTTC. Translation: CASSQDGGTGNYEQYF.